This TCR beta chain was recovered during a study of OX40 agonist ivuxolimab in advanced cancers. General notes on the study: Ivuxolimab, which targeted the costimulatory receptor OX40 (CD134), was an agonistic, fully human IgG2 monoclonal antibody. Intravenous ivuxolimab was administered to patients every 2 weeks at six dose levels: 0.01, 0.1, 0.3, 1.5, 3 and 10 mg/kg. Of the roughly 53 patients in dose escalation, about 20 had hepatocellular carcinoma, some 15 had melanoma, 9 had renal cell carcinoma and 9 had head and neck cancer. In the dose-escalation cohort, 70% to 85% of patients were male, and the mean age was around 60 years, with a range of 23 to 79. Patients were allowed to have had prior anti-PD-1, anti-PD-L1 or anti-CTLA-4 therapy, and approximately 40% of the dose-escalation patients had previously received checkpoint inhibitors. Partial responses occurred in three dose-escalation patients: two with cutaneous melanoma and one with hepatocellular carcinoma. The purpose of peripheral TCRbeta sequencing was to test whether ivuxolimab changed TCR sequence diversity and led to clonal T-cell expansion. The monotherapy dose-escalation portion (N ≈ 56 patients) of the phase I ivuxolimab trial is reported in the paper.

For sequencing of the TCRbeta CDR3 region, genomic DNA was extracted from the sorted cells. The immunoSEQ Assay was used for sequencing of TCRbeta CDR3 regions. TCRdb re-hosts the immuneACCESS table, in-frame sequences only. Its copies lack some clones; in the studies checked, an unresolved V gene accounts for under half of them, and the cause for the rest is not known. The sample table contains around 99,000 clones; only one count was recorded for around 90% of them. Around 0.15% of the sample is held by the ten biggest clonotypes. Patients with autoimmune disease history or receiving systemic immunosuppression were excluded from the trial. Peripheral blood for TCR sequencing was drawn from every dose cohort at baseline, at cycle 4 day 1 and at cycle 7 day 1. The samples were drawn from a first-in-human, open-label, multicenter phase I dose-escalation trial of ivuxolimab. The trial enrolled adults with locally advanced or metastatic head and neck squamous cell, hepatocellular, melanoma or renal cell carcinoma. Before TCR sequencing, CD4+ and CD8+ T cells were separately sorted from peripheral blood.

General conclusions and limits of the study: Low levels of normalized T-cell clonal expansion were also seen in some patients who did not respond. In the 0.1-3.0 mg/kg groups, partial responders were among the patients with the lowest normalized peripheral clonal expansion, particularly in CD8+ T cells. Which antigens the clonally expanded peripheral T cells were specific for was not determined. On average, CD8+ T cells showed more expanded clones than CD4+ T cells after ivuxolimab. Clonal expansion of both CD4+ and CD8+ blood T cells was observed from baseline to week 6 at doses 0.1 to 3.0 mg/kg.

Details on this clone: Its antigen is unknown. No much larger clonotype is one base removed from it; base qualities were not supplied.

This receptor was identified in an adult with an advanced solid tumor such as melanoma, head and neck, liver or kidney cancer. The sample was CD4+ or CD8+ T cells sorted from blood, taken in a trial of the OX40 agonist ivuxolimab.

The DNA reads TGTGCCAGCATCTCCCGGTGGGGGGAGAGCTCCTACGAGCAGTACTTC. Its protein reads: CASISRWGESSYEQYF. The chain joins TRBV2 to TRBJ2-7, with TRBD2 perhaps the D gene, on 6 matching bases. The junction shows trimming of 7 bases on V and 0 bases on J, plus 19 bases between the germline ends. According to the germline V gene, CDR1 reads SNHLY and CDR2 reads FYNNEI. The CDR3, cysteine through phenylalanine, is 16 amino acids long. Solely the CDR3 DNA is kept, with 48 bases framed from the first base.